The next 26 T cell receptor beta chains were all read from a single sample in a study of shared clonotypes between healthy human individuals. The method was immunoSEQ multiplex PCR; TCRdb's version includes in-frame clones alone and lacks a portion of them. The repertoire holds a few million clones, with over 85% as singletons. Sequencing was carried out using naive CD4+ T cells from PBMCs. Noted subset: CD45RA+ positively selected. The receptors were sampled from a man aged 18-30 years in good health. Some clones in this sample may be carry-over from other donors' samples.

The J gene is TRBJ1-2, the V gene TRBV30; 10 bases agree with TRBD1. V was pared by 4 bases and J by 2 bases, with 4 bases of the junction left unmatched. Germline lookup yields CDR1 GTSNPN and CDR2 SVGIG (reference sequence). The CDR3 sequence is 14 residues long. The CDR3, as DNA: TGTGCCTGGACCGGGACAGGGGACAACTATGGCTACACCTTC. Its translation is CAWTGTGDNYGYTF.

A remark on this clone: The sample has other DNA sequences that encode this CDR3 too. V gene TRBV5-1 combines with J gene TRBJ1-2, with D perhaps matching TRBD1 (5 bases). Germline V gene lookup returns CDR1 SGHRS and CDR2 YFSETQ. The CDR3 is 15 residues long. The ends were cut back, 0 bases at V and 0 bases at J, with 9 bases in the middle. In DNA form, the CDR3 reads TGCGCCAGCAGCTTGGCAACAGGTGCTAACTATGGCTACACCTTC. It encodes CASSLATGANYGYTF.

The chain employs TRBV13 and TRBJ2-3; TRBD2 matches 11 bases. The germline V gene encodes CDR1 PRHDT and CDR2 FYEKMQ (reference sequence). The length of the CDR3 is 18 residues. The trim removed 5 bases at V and 2 bases at J, leaving 12 bases unmatched. This chain's CDR3 is CASSPGLAESLATDTQYF. In DNA, the CDR3 is TGTGCCAGCAGCCCGGGACTAGCGGAGTCCCTAGCCACAGATACGCAGTATTTT.

The rearrangement links TRBV7-9 to TRBJ2-1, with 9 bases fitting TRBD1. V dropped 1 base and J dropped 6; count of bases not matched to a gene: 10. Germline values: CDR1 SEHNR, CDR2 FQNEAQ (reference sequence). The CDR3 spans 17 residues. CDR3 DNA sequence: TGTGCCAGCAGCTTAGTACCCGGGACAGGGTACATCAATGAGCAGTTCTTC. Residues: CASSLVPGTGYINEQFF.

The rearrangement uses TRBV19 and TRBJ1-1; D gene uncertain. The V gene lost 5 bases and the J gene lost 4 bases, with 20 bases spanning the gap. Germline values: CDR1 LNHDA, CDR2 SQIVND (reference sequence). CDR3 length: 16 amino acids. The CDR3 loop reads CASSVGLKDFGTEAFF. CDR3 sequence (DNA): TGTGCCAGTAGTGTCGGACTTAAGGATTTTGGCACTGAAGCTTTCTTT.

The V call is TRBV6-5, the J call TRBJ2-7; 7 bases line up with TRBD1. This CDR3 is 14 amino acids long. Trimming removed 7 bases from V and 6 bases from J; junction bases left unmatched: 12. Germline CDR1 is MNHEY and CDR2 is SVGAGI. DNA of the CDR3: TGTGCCAGCAACCCCGGGACAGCCCGGGGCGAGCAGTACTTC. Translated: CASNPGTARGEQYF.

This chain uses TRBV6-4 with TRBJ2-1; 7 positions match TRBD2. Germline CDR1 and CDR2: MRHNA and SNTAGT. There are 10 residues in the CDR3. The CDR3 is CSLREGEQFF. The CDR3 region has the DNA TGTTCCCTCAGGGAGGGTGAGCAGTTCTTC.

This clone was detected once. The V call is TRBV5-4, the J call TRBJ2-7; 10 bases fit TRBD1. Germline V lookup: CDR1 SGHNT, CDR2 YYREEE (reference sequence). The CDR3 runs to 13 residues. Trimming cost V 3 bases and J 6 bases; bases outside gene matches: 3. The CDR3 DNA reads TGTGCCAGCAGCTGGGACAGGGGTCCCGAGCAGTACTTC. Its translation is CASSWDRGPEQYF.

The chain has TRBV11-2 and TRBJ2-3; 8 bases are a match to TRBD2. Per the germline V gene, CDR1 is SGHAT and CDR2 is FQNNGV. CDR3 length: 17 residues. The J segment lost 3 bases and the V segment lost 3 bases, leaving 11 bases of the junction unmatched. The CDR3 loop reads CASSFTLSGMLTDTQYF. The CDR3 DNA reads TGTGCCAGCAGCTTTACCCTTAGCGGGATGTTAACAGATACGCAGTATTTT.

The chain links TRBV5-1 to TRBJ1-2; D is unresolved. CDR1 and CDR2 (germline): SGHRS, YFSETQ. Trimming took off 4 bases at V and 2 bases at J, with 18 bases between the two ends. The CDR3 has 16 amino acids. The CDR3 coding sequence is TGCGCCAGCAGCCCCGGCCTTACGACCAACAACTATGGCTACACCTTC. The encoded protein is CASSPGLTTNNYGYTF.

The V gene is TRBV7-2, the J gene TRBJ2-3, with D perhaps TRBD2 (6 bases). CDR1 is SGHTA and CDR2 is FQGNSA in the germline V gene. The CDR3 length is 14 residues. The germline V and J ends were trimmed by 1 base and 4 bases, with 9 bases remaining between them. The CDR3 DNA sequence: TGTGCCAGCAGCTTAGAACTAGCCTCAGATACGCAGTATTTT. Translated: CASSLELASDTQYF.

The J gene is TRBJ2-3, the V gene TRBV25-1; TRBD1 is a possible D gene (6 bases). This CDR3 contains 16 residues. The V end lost 4 bases, the J end lost 2 bases, and 16 bases lay between the germline ends. Germline CDR1 is MGHDK and CDR2 is SYGVNS. CDR3 in DNA: TGTGCCAGCAGTGCTTGGGGGCAGGGATACACAGATACGCAGTATTTT. It codes for CASSAWGQGYTDTQYF.

The chain is built from TRBV11-3 and TRBJ2-2, with 8 bases aligning to TRBD1. The CDR3 loop spans 16 amino acids. The germline CDR1 and CDR2 sequences are SGHNT and YENEEA. After removal of 5 bases from V and 4 bases from J, the junction contained 9 bases not matched to a gene. As DNA, the CDR3 is TGTGCCAGCAGCCAACAGGGGGGTGGTCGCACCGGGGAGCTGTTTTTT. Residues: CASSQQGGGRTGELFF.

This clone was recorded once. The gene calls are TRBV15 and TRBJ1-4, with D possibly being TRBD1 (5 bases). V was clipped by 1 base and J by 0 bases, with 15 bases between them. This CDR3 comprises 18 residues. Germline V gene data show CDR1 as LNHNV and CDR2 as YYDKDF (reference sequence). The DNA for the CDR3 is TGTGCCACCAGCAGAGTTGAAGGGGCCAGGGCAACTAATGAAAAACTGTTTTTT. This translates into CATSRVEGARATNEKLFF.

The chain uses TRBV21-1 and TRBJ2-5; no check of the table's D call, TRBD2, against the DNA was made. TRBV21-1 is annotated as a pseudogene. The CDR3 is 17 residues long. CDR3 amino acids: CASSGMLAGRLQETQYF. The CDR3 DNA is TGTGCCAGCAGCGGTATGCTAGCGGGACGCCTCCAAGAGACCCAGTACTTC.

With respect to this clone: This same CDR3 is encoded by further DNA sequences in the sample. The rearrangement links TRBV5-1 to TRBJ1-2; the D is unclear. The V end was cut by 0 bases, the J end by 1 base, with 7 bases between. This CDR3 has 14 amino acids. Germline-derived CDR1 and CDR2 are SGHRS and YFSETQ. This CDR3 is CASSLEPVNYGYTF. CDR3 bases: TGCGCCAGCAGCTTGGAACCAGTTAACTATGGCTACACCTTC.

This chain joins TRBV6-5 and TRBJ2-7, with D possibly matching TRBD2 (6 bases). The CDR3 sequence is 15 residues long. V was cut by 2 bases and J by 8 bases, with 19 bases left in between. Germline lookup yields CDR1 MNHEY and CDR2 SVGAGI. This CDR3 is CASSYQTGLAIQQYF. DNA of the CDR3: TGTGCCAGCAGTTACCAGACGGGACTCGCCATCCAGCAGTACTTC.

CDR3 sequence reads: CASRRWEAGSSYNEQFF. The CDR3 coding sequence is TGTGCCAGTAGGAGGTGGGAGGCGGGGAGCTCCTACAATGAGCAGTTCTTC. The gene calls are TRBV19 and TRBJ2-1; D is perhaps TRBD2 (6 bases). Trimming removed 6 bases at V and 0 bases at J, with 18 bases between. Germline V CDR1 and CDR2: LNHDA, SQIVND (reference sequence). The length of the CDR3 is 17 residues.

The chain carries TRBV19 and TRBJ2-1; 7 bases are a match to TRBD2. V lost 1 base to trimming and J lost 2 bases; unmatched junction nucleotides: 5. The germline V gene encodes CDR1 LNHDA and CDR2 SQIVND (reference sequence). CDR3 length: 16 amino acids. DNA for the CDR3: TGTGCCAGTAGTATAGTAGGCGGGAGCACCTACAATGAGCAGTTCTTC. Translating it yields CASSIVGGSTYNEQFF.

This clone was observed once. The gene calls are TRBV6-6 and TRBJ2-3; 9 bases line up with TRBD1. Germline values: CDR1 MNHNY, CDR2 SVGAGI (reference sequence). The CDR3 is 15 amino acids. V was clipped by 5 bases and J by 3 bases; unmatched bases: 6. The CDR3 sequence: CASSRATGGTDTQYF. In nucleotides, the CDR3 is TGTGCCAGCAGTCGAGCGACAGGGGGGACAGATACGCAGTATTTT.

The rearrangement joins TRBV9 to TRBJ1-2, with D possibly TRBD1 on 5 matching bases. The CDR3 runs to 15 residues. Per the germline V gene, CDR1 is SGDLS and CDR2 is YYNGEE. V shed 2 bases and J shed 4 bases, with 15 bases lying between them. CDR3 protein: CASSVSSGKGYGYTF. Written as DNA, the CDR3 is TGTGCCAGCAGCGTGTCGTCAGGGAAGGGCTATGGCTACACCTTC. Using reference TRBV9 and TRBJ1-2 for the parts outside the CDR3, the full variable domain is DSGVTQTPKHLITATGQRVTLRCSPRSGDLSVYWYQQSLDQGLQFLIQYYNGEERAKGNILERFSAQQFPDLHSELNLSSLELGDSALYFCASSVSSGKGYGYTFGSGTRLTVV.

This clone was observed once. The J gene is TRBJ1-1, the V gene TRBV5-8; weak D call: TRBD1 (5 bases). The CDR3 contains 13 residues. V was cut by 5 bases and J by 8 bases, with 16 bases left in between. Looked up from germline, CDR1 is SGHTS and CDR2 is YDEGEE. The CDR3 loop is CASRRRPGGEAFF. DNA for the CDR3: TGTGCCAGCAGACGACGACCGGGGGGGGAAGCTTTCTTT.

This chain joins TRBV27 and TRBJ2-1, with a weak D call TRBD2 (7 bases). This CDR3 region has 16 residues. Germline CDR1 reads MNHEY; CDR2 reads SMNVEV (reference sequence). V lost 6 bases and J 4 bases, leaving 19 bases between the germline ends. The chain's CDR3 is CASSPIGAGAYNEQFF. The CDR3 coding sequence is TGTGCCAGCAGCCCGATCGGTGCGGGGGCGTACAATGAGCAGTTCTTC.

The gene calls are TRBV18 and TRBJ1-4; D unclear. Germline CDR1 is KGHSH and CDR2 is LQKENI. The V gene lost 0 bases and the J gene lost 4 bases, with 9 bases spanning the gap. The length of the CDR3 is 15 residues. This chain's CDR3 is CASSPPPGVNEKLFF. The CDR3 region has the DNA TGTGCCAGCTCACCACCCCCAGGAGTTAATGAAAAACTGTTTTTT. The full variable domain, rest sourced from reference TRBV18 and TRBJ1-4, is NAGVMQNPRHLVRRRGQEARLRCSPMKGHSHVYWYRQLPEEGLKFMVYLQKENIIDESGMPKERFSAEFPKEGPSILRIQQVVRGDSAAYFCASSPPPGVNEKLFFGSGTQLSVL.

The chain carries TRBV19 and TRBJ1-4; D gene unclear. Trimming took 4 bases from V and 8 from J, leaving 20 bases between them. The CDR3 sequence is 16 residues long. Germline CDR1 LNHDA, CDR2 SQIVND (reference sequence). The CDR3 reads CASSNGPGINEEKLFF. CDR3 DNA sequence: TGTGCCAGTAGTAACGGACCTGGGATCAATGAGGAAAAACTGTTTTTT.

The genes are TRBV28 and TRBJ2-5, with 11 bases that match TRBD1. From germline, CDR1 is MDHEN and CDR2 SYDVKM. There are 15 residues in the CDR3. J gave up 4 bases and V 7 bases, and 8 bases lay outside the gene matches. This CDR3 is CASTPGDRGSETQYF. CDR3 DNA: TGTGCCAGCACCCCTGGGGACAGGGGGTCAGAGACCCAGTACTTC.